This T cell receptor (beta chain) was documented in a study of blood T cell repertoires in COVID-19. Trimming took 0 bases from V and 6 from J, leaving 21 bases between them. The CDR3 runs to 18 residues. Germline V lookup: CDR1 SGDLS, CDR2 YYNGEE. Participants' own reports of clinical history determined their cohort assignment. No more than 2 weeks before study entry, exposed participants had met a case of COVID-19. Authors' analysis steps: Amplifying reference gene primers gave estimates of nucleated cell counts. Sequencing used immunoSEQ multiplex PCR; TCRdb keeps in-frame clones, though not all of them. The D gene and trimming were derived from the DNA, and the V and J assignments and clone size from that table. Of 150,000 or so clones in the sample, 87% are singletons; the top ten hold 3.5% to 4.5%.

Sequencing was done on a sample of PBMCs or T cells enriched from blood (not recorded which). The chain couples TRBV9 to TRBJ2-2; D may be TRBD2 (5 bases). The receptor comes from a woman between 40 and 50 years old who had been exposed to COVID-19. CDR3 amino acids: CASSVASHLASFAGELFF. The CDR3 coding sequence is TGTGCCAGCAGCGTAGCATCTCATTTGGCTAGCTTTGCCGGGGAGCTGTTTTTT.